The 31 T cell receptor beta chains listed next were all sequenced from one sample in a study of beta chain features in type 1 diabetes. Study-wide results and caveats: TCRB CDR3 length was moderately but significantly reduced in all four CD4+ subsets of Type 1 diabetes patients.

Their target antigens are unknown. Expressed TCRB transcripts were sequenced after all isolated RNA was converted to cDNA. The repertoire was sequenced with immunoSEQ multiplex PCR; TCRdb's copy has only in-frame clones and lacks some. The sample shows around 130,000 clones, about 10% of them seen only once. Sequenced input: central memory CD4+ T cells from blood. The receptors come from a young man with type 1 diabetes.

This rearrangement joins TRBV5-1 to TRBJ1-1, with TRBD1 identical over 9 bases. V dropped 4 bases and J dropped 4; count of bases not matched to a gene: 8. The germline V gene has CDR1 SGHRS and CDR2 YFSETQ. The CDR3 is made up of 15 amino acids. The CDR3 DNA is TGCGCCAGCAGCGGATCCACAGGGGGCGGCACTGAAGCTTTCTTT. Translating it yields CASSGSTGGGTEAFF.

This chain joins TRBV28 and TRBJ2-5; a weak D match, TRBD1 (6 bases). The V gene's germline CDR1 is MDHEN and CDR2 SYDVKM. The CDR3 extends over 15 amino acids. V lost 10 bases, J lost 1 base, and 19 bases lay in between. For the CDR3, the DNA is TGTGCCACCTTGCCACCCCAGGACAGCCAAGAGACCCAGTACTTC. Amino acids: CATLPPQDSQETQYF.

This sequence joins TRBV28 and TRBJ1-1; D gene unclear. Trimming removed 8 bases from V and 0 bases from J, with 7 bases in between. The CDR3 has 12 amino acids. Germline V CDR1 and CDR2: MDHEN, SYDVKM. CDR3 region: CASEMVNTEAFF. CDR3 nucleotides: TGTGCCAGCGAGATGGTGAACACTGAAGCTTTCTTT.

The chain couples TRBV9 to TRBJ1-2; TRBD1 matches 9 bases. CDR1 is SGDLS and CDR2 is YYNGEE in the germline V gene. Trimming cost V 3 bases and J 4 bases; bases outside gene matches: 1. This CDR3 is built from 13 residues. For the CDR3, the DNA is TGTGCCAGCAGCGCGGACAGGGGCTATGGCTACACCTTC. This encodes CASSADRGYGYTF.

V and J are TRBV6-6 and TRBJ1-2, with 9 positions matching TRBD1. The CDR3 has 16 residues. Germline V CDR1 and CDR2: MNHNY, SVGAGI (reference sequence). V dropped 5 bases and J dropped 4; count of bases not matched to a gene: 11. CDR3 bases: TGTGCCAGCAGTCCTGGGACAGGGCAAGGGTTCTATGGCTACACCTTC. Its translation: CASSPGTGQGFYGYTF.

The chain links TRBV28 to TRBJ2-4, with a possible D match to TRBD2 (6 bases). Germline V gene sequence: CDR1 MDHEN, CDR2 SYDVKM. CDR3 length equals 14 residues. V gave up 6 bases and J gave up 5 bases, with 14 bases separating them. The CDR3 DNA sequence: TGTGCCAGCAGCTCCCCGGGGGTGGAAAACATTCAGTACTTC. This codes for CASSSPGVENIQYF.

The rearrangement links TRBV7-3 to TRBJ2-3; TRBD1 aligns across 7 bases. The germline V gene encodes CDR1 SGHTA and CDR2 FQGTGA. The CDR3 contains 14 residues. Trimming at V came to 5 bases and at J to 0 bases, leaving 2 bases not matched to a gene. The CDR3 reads CASSRQGSTDTQYF. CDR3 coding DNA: TGTGCCAGCAGCCGACAGGGAAGCACAGATACGCAGTATTTT.

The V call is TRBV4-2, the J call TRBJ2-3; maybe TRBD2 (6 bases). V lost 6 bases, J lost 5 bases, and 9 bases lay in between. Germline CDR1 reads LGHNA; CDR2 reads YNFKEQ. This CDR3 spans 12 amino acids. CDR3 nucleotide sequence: TGTGCCAGCAGTCCGCGGGGAGATACGCAGTATTTT. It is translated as CASSPRGDTQYF.

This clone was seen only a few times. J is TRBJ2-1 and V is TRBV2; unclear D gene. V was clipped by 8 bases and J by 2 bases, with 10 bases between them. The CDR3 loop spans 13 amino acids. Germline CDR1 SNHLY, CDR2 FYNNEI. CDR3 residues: CASSRDTYNEQFF. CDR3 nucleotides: TGTGCCAGCTCCCGCGATACCTACAATGAGCAGTTCTTC.

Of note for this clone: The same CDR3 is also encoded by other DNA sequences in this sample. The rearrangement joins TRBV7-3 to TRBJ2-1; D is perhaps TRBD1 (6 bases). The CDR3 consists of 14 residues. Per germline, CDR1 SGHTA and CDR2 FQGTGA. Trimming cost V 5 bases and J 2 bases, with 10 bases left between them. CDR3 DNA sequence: TGTGCCAGCAGCCCAACAGGGACCTACAATGAGCAGTTCTTC. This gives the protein CASSPTGTYNEQFF.

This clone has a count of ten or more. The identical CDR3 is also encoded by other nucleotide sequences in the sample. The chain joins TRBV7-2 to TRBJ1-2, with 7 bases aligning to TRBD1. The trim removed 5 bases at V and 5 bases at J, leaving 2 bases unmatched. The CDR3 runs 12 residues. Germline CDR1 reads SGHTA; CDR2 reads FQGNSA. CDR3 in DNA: TGTGCCAGCAGCATACAGGGGTATGGCTACACCTTC. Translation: CASSIQGYGYTF. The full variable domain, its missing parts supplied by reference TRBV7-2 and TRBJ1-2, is GAGVSQSPSNKVTEKGKDVELRCDPISGHTALYWYRQSLGQGLEFLIYFQGNSAPDKSGLPSDRFSAERTGGSVSTLTIQRTQQEDSAVYLCASSIQGYGYTFGSGTRLTVV.

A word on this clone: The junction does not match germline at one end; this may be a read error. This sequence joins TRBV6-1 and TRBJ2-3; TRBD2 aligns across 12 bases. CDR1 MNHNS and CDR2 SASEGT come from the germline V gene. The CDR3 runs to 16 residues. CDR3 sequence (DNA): TGTGCCATCAGTGAGACTAGCGGGGGAGACCCAGATACGCAGTATTTT. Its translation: CAISETSGGDPDTQYF.

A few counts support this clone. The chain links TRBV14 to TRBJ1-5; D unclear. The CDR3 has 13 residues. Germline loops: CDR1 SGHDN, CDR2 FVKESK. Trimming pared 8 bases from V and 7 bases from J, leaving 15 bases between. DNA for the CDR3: TGTGCCAGCGCCCCTGGCCGGCGGCAGCCCCAGCATTTT. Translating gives CASAPGRRQPQHF.

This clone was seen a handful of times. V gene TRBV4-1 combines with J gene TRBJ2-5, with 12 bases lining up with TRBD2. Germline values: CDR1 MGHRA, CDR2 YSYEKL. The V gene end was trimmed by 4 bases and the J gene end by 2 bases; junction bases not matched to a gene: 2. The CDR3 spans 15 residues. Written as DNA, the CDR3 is TGCGCCAGCAGCCGGCTAGCGGGGGGGCAAGAGACCCAGTACTTC. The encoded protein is CASSRLAGGQETQYF.

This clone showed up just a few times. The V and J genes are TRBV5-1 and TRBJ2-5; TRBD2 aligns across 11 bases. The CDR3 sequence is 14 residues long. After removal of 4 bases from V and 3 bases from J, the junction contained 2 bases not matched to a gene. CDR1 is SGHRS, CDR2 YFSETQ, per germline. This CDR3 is CASSAGLAEETQYF. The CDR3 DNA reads TGCGCCAGCAGCGCGGGACTAGCGGAAGAGACCCAGTACTTC. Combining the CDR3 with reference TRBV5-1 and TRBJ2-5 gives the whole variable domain KAGVTQTPRYLIKTRGQQVTLSCSPISGHRSVSWYQQTPGQGLQFLFEYFSETQRNKGNFPGRFSGRQFSNSRSEMNVSTLELGDSALYLCASSAGLAEETQYFGPGTRLLVL.

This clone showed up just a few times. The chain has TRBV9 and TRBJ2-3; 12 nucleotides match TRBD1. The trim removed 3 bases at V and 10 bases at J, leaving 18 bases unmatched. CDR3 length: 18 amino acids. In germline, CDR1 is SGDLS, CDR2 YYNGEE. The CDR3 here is CASSASSGRDRGLVAQYF. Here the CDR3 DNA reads TGTGCCAGCAGCGCCTCTTCTGGCCGGGACAGGGGGCTTGTAGCGCAGTATTTT.

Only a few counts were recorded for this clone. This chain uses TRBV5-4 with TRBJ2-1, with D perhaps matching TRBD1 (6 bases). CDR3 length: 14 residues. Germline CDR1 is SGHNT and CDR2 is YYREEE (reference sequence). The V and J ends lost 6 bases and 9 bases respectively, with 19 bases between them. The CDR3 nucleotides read TGTGCCAGCACCTATACAAATGGGGGCCGTGAGCAGTTCTTC. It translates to CASTYTNGGREQFF.

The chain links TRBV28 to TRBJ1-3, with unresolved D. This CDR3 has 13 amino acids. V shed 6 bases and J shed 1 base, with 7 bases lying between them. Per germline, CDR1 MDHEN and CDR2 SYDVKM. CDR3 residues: CASRGGSGNTIYF. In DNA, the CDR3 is TGTGCCAGCAGGGGAGGATCTGGAAACACCATATATTTT. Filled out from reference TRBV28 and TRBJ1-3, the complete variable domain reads DVKVTQSSRYLVKRTGEKVFLECVQDMDHENMFWYRQDPGLGLRLIYFSYDVKMKEKGDIPEGYSVSREKKERFSLILESASTNQTSMYLCASRGGSGNTIYFGEGSWLTVV.

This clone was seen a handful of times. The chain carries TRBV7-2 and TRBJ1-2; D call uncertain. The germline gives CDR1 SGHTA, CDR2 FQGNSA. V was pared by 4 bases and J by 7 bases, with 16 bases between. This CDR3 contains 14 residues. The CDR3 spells CASSSTGLNPGYTF. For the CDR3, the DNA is TGTGCCAGCAGCTCGACTGGTCTAAACCCTGGCTACACCTTC.

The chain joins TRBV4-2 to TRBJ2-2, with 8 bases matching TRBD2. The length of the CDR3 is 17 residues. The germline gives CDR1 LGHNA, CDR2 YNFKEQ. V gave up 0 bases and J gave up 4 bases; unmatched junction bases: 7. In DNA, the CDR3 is TGTGCCAGCAGCCAAGAAGCGAGCGGGGGACTCACCGGGGAGCTGTTTTTT. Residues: CASSQEASGGLTGELFF.

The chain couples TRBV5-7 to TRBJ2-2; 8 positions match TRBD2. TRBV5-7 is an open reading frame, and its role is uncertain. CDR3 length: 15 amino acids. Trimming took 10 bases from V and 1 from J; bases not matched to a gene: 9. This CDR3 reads CAGLAAVRNTGELFF. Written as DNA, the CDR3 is TGTGCCGGACTAGCAGCCGTCAGGAACACCGGGGAGCTGTTTTTT.

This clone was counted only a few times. The CDR3, as DNA: TGTGCCAGCAGCGTGCGGACAGGTCCATCAGAGACCCAGTACTTC. Its protein is CASSVRTGPSETQYF. The chain combines TRBV5-4 with TRBJ2-5; TRBD1 matches at 7 bases. This CDR3 is 15 amino acids long. Germline V lookup: CDR1 SGHNT, CDR2 YYREEE (reference sequence). V shed 4 bases and J 4 bases; nucleotides not matched to a gene: 10.

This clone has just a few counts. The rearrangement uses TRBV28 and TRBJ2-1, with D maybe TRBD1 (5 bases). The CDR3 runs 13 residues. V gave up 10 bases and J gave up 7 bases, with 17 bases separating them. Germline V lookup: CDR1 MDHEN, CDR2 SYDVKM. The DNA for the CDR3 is TGTGCCACCGTGGGGCGGCCCCTTAATGAGCAGTTCTTC. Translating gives CATVGRPLNEQFF.

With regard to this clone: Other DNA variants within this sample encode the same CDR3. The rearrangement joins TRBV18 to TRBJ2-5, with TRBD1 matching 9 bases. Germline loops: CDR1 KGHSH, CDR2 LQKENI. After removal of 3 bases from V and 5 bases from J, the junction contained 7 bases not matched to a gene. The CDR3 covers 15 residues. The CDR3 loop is CASSPSDRGSETQYF. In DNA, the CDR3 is TGTGCCAGCTCACCCTCGGACAGGGGCTCGGAGACCCAGTACTTC.

CDR3 amino acids: CASSPSGTMNTEAFF. The CDR3 nucleotides read TGTGCCAGCAGCCCCTCGGGGACAATGAACACTGAAGCTTTCTTT. The J gene is TRBJ1-1, the V gene TRBV7-9; TRBD1 might be the D (6 bases). Trimming cost V 5 bases and J 0 bases, with 13 bases left between them. Germline V CDR1 and CDR2: SEHNR, FQNEAQ (reference sequence). This CDR3 region has 15 residues.

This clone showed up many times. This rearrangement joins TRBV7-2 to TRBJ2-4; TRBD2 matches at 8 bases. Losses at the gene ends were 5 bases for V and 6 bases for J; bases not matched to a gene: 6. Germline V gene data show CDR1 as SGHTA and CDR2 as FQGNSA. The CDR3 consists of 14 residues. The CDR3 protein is CASSPGRGGNIQYF. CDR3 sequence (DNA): TGTGCCAGCAGCCCCGGCCGGGGGGGAAACATTCAGTACTTC.

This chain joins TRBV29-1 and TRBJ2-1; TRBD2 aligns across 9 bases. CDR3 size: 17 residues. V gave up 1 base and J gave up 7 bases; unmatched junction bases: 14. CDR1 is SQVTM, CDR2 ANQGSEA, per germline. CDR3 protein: CSVEVNTPRAGGNEQFF. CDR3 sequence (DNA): TGCAGCGTTGAAGTTAACACCCCTAGGGCGGGAGGGAATGAGCAGTTCTTC.

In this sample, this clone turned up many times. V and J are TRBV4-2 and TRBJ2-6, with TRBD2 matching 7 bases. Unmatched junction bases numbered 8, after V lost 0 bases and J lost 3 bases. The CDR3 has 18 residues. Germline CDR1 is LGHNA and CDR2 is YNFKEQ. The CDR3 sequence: CASSQEISGEHGANVLTF. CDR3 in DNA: TGTGCCAGCAGCCAAGAAATAAGCGGGGAGCATGGGGCCAACGTCCTGACTTTC.

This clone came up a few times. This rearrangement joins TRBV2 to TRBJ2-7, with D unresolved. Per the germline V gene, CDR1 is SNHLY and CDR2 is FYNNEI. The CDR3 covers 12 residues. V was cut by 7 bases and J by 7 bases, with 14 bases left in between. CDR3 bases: TGTGCCAGCAAAGAGGATTTCTCGGAGCAGTACTTC. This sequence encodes CASKEDFSEQYF.

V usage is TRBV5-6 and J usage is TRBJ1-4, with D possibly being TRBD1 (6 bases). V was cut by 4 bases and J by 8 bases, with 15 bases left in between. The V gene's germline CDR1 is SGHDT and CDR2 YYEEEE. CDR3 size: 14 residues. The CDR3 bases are TGTGCCAGCAGCCCGTGGACAGTATCCGAAAAACTGTTTTTT. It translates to CASSPWTVSEKLFF.

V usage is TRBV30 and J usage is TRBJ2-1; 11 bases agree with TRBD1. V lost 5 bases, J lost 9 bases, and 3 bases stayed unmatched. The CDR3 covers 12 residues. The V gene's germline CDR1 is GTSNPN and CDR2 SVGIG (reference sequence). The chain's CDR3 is CAWGQGAGEQFF. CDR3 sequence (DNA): TGTGCCTGGGGACAGGGGGCGGGTGAGCAGTTCTTC.